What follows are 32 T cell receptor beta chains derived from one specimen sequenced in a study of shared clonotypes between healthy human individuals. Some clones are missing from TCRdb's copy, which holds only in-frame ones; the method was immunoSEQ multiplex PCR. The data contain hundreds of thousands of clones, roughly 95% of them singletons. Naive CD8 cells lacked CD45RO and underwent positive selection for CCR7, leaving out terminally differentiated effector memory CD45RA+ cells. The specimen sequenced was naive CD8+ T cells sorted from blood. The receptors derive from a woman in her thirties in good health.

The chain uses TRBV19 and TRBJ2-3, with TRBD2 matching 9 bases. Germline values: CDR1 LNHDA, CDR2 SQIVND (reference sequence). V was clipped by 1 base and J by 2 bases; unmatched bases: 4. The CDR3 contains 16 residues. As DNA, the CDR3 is TGTGCCAGTAGTATAGGGACTAGCGAACTCACAGATACGCAGTATTTT. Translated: CASSIGTSELTDTQYF.

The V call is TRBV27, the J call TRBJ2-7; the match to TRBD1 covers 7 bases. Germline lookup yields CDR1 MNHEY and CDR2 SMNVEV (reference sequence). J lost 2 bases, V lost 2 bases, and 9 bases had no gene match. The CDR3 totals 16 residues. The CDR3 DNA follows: TGTGCCAGCAGTTTACAAGGGGGCAGAATCCCCTACGAGCAGTACTTC. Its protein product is CASSLQGGRIPYEQYF.

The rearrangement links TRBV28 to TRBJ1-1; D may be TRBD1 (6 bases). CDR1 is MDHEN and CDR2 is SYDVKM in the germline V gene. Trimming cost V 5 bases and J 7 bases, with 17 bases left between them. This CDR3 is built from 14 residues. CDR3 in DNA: TGTGCCAGCAGTCCGGGGGACATTTGGATTGAAGCTTTCTTT. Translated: CASSPGDIWIEAFF. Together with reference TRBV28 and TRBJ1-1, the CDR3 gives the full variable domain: DVKVTQSSRYLVKRTGEKVFLECVQDMDHENMFWYRQDPGLGLRLIYFSYDVKMKEKGDIPEGYSVSREKKERFSLILESASTNQTSMYLCASSPGDIWIEAFFGQGTRLTVV.

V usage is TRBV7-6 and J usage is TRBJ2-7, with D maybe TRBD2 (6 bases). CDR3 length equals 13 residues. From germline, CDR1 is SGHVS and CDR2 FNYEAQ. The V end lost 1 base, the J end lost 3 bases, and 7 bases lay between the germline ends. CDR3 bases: TGTGCCAGCAGCTTAGGGAGGGGCTACGAGCAGTACTTC. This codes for CASSLGRGYEQYF. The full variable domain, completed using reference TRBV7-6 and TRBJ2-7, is GAGVSQSPRYKVTKRGQDVALRCDPISGHVSLYWYRQALGQGPEFLTYFNYEAQQDKSGLPNDRFSAERPEGSISTLTIQRTEQRDSAMYRCASSLGRGYEQYFGPGTRLTVT.

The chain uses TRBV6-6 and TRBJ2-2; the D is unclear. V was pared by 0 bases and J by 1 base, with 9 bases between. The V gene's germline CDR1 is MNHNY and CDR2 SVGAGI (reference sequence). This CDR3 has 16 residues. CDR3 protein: CASSYSASRNTGELFF. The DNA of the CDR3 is TGTGCCAGCAGTTACTCGGCCAGCAGGAACACCGGGGAGCTGTTTTTT.

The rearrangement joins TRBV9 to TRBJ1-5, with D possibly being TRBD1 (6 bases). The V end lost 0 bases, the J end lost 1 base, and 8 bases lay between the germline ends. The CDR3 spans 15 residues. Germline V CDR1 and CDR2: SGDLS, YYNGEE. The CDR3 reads CASSVGGQSNQPQHF. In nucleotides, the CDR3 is TGTGCCAGCAGCGTAGGCGGACAGAGCAATCAGCCCCAGCATTTT.

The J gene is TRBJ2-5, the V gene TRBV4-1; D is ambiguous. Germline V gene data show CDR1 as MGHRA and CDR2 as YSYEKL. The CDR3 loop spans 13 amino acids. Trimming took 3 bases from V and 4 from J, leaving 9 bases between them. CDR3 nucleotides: TGCGCCAGCAGCCATACTACGATAGAGACCCAGTACTTC. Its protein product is CASSHTTIETQYF.

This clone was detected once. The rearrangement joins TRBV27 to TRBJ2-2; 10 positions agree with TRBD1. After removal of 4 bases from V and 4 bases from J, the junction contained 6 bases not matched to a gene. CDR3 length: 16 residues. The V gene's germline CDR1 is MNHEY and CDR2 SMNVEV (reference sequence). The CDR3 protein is CASSSRQGAGTGELFF. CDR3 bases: TGTGCCAGCAGTTCCCGACAGGGGGCGGGCACCGGGGAGCTGTTTTTT.

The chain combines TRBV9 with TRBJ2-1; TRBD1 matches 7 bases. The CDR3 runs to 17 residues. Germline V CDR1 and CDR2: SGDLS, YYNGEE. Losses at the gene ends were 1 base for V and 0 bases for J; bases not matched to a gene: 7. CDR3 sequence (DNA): TGTGCCAGCAGCGTACCAAGACAGGGCGGCTCCTACAATGAGCAGTTCTTC. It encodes CASSVPRQGGSYNEQFF.

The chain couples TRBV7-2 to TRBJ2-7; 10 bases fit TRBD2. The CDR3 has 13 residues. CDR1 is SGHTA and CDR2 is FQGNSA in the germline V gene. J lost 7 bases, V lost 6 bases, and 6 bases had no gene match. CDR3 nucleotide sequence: TGTGCCAGCAGGCTACTAGCGGGATATGAGCAGTACTTC. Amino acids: CASRLLAGYEQYF.

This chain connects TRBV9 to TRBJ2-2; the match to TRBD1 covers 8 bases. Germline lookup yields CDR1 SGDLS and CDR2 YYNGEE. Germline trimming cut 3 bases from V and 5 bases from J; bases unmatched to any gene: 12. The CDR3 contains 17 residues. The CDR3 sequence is CASSGGPDRGGTGELFF. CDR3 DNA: TGTGCCAGCAGCGGGGGGCCCGACAGGGGCGGAACCGGGGAGCTGTTTTTT. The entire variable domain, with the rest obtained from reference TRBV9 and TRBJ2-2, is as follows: DSGVTQTPKHLITATGQRVTLRCSPRSGDLSVYWYQQSLDQGLQFLIQYYNGEERAKGNILERFSAQQFPDLHSELNLSSLELGDSALYFCASSGGPDRGGTGELFFGEGSRLTVL.

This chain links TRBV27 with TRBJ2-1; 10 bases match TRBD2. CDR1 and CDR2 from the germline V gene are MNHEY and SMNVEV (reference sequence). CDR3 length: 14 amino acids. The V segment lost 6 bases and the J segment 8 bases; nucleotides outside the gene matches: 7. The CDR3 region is CASSWTSGGDEQFF. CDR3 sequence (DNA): TGTGCCAGCAGCTGGACTAGCGGTGGGGATGAGCAGTTCTTC.

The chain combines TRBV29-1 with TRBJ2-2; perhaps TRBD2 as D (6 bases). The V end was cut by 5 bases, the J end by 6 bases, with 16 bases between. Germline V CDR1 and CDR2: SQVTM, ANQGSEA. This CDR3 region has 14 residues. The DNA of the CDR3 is TGCAGCGTTTCGTCGTGGGAGGCTGCCGGGGAGCTGTTTTTT. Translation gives CSVSSWEAAGELFF.

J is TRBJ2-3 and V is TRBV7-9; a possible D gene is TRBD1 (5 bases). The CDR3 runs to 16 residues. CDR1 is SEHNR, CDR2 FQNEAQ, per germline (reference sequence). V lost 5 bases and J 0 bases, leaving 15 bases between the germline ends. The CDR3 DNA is TGTGCCAGCAGCAGCTTTGGACACCTTAGCACAGATACGCAGTATTTT. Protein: CASSSFGHLSTDTQYF.

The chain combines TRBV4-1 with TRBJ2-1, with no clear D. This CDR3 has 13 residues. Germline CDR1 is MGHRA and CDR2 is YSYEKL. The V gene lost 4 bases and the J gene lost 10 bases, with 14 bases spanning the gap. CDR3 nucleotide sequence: TGCGCCAGCAGCCTCCCTCCGTTTCGGGAGCAGTTCTTC. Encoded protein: CASSLPPFREQFF.

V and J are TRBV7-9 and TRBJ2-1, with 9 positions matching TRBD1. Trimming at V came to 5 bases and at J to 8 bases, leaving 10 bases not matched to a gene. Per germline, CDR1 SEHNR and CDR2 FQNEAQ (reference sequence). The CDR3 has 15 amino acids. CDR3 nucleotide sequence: TGTGCCAGCAGCACCCGGGACAGGGTCATCGATGAGCAGTTCTTC. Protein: CASSTRDRVIDEQFF.

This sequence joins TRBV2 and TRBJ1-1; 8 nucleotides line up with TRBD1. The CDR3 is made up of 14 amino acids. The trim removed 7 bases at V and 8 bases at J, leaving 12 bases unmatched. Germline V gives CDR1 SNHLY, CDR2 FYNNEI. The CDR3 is CASNFAGTGSEAFF. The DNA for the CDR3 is TGTGCCAGCAATTTCGCCGGGACAGGTTCGGAAGCTTTCTTT.

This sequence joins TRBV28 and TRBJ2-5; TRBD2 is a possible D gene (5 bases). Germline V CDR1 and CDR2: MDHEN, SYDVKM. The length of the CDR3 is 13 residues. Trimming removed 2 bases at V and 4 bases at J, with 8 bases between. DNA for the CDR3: TGTGCCAGCAGTTTAAGCGGAGTAGAGACCCAGTACTTC. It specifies CASSLSGVETQYF.

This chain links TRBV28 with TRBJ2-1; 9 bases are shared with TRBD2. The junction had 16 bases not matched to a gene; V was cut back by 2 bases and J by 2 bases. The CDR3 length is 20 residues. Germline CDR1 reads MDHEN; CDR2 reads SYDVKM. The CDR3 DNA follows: TGTGCCAGCAGTTTACGAGGGATAGCGGGAGAGGGGAGGCCCTACAATGAGCAGTTCTTC. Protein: CASSLRGIAGEGRPYNEQFF.

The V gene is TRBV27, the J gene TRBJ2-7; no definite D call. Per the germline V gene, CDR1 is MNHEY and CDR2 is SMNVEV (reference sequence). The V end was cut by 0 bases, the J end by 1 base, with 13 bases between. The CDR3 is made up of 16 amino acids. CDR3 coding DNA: TGTGCCAGCAGTTTATCCATGAGTGTTAGATCCTACGAGCAGTACTTC. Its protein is CASSLSMSVRSYEQYF.

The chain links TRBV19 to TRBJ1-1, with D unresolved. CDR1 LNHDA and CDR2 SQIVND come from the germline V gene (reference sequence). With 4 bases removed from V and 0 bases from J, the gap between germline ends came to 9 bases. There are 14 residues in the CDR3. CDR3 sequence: CASSKATLNTEAFF. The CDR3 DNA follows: TGTGCCAGTAGTAAGGCGACATTGAACACTGAAGCTTTCTTT.

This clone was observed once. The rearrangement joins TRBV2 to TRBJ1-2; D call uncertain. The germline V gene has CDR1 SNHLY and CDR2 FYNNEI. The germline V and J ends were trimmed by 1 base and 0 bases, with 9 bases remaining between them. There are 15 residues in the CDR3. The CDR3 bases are TGTGCCAGCAGTGAAGTTGGCCTAACTAACTATGGCTACACCTTC. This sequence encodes CASSEVGLTNYGYTF. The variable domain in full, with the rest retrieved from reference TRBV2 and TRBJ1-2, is EPEVTQTPSHQVTQMGQEVILRCVPISNHLYFYWYRQILGQKVEFLVSFYNNEISEKSEIFDDQFSVERPDGSNFTLKIRSTKLEDSAMYFCASSEVGLTNYGYTFGSGTRLTVV.

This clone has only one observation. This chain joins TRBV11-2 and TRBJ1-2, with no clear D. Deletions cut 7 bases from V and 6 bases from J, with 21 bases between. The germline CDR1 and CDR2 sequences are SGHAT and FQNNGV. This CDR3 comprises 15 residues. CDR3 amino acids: CASTGSPGRSDGYTF. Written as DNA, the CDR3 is TGTGCCAGCACCGGAAGTCCGGGGAGGTCGGATGGCTACACCTTC.

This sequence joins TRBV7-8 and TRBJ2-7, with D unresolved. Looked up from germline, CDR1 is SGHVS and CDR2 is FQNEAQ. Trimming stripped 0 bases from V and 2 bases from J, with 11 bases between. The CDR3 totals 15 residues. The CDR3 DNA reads TGTGCCAGCAGCTTAGCGCGCGGCGAGACCTACGAGCAGTACTTC. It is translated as CASSLARGETYEQYF.

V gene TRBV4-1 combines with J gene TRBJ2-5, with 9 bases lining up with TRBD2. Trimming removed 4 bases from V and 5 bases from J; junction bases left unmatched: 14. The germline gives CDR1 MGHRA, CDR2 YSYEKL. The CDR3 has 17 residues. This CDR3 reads CASSRGPPAGGPETQYF. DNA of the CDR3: TGCGCCAGCAGCCGCGGGCCTCCGGCGGGAGGGCCGGAGACCCAGTACTTC.

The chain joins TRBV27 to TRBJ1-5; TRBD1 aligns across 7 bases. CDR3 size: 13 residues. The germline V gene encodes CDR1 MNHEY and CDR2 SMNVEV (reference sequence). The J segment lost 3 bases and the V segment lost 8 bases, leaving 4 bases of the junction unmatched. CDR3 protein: CASATGVNQPQHF. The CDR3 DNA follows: TGTGCCAGCGCTACAGGGGTCAATCAGCCCCAGCATTTT.

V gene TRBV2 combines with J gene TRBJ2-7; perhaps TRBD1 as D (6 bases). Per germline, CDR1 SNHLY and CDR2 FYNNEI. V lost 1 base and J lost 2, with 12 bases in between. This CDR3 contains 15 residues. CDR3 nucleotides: TGTGCCAGCAGTGAAGAGACAGGTACAACCTACGAGCAGTACTTC. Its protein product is CASSEETGTTYEQYF.

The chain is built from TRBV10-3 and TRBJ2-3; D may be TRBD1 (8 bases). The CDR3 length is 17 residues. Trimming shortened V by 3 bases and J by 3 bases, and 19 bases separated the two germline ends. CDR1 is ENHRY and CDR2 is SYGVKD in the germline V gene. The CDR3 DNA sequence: TGTGCCATCAGTGATGGACAGGGATGGGAGGGGACAGATACGCAGTATTTT. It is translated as CAISDGQGWEGTDTQYF.

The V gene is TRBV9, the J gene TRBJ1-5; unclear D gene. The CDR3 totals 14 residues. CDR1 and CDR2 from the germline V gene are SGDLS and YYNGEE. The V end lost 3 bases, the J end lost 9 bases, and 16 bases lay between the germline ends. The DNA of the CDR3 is TGTGCCAGCAGCGGGGAGGGTCAAATGGGGCCCCAGCATTTT. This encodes CASSGEGQMGPQHF.

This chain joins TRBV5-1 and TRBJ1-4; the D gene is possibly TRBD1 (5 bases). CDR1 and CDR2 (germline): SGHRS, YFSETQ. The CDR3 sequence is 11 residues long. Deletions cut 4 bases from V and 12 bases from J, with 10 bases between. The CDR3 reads CASSIGTELFF. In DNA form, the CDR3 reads TGCGCCAGCAGCATCGGGACGGAACTGTTTTTT.

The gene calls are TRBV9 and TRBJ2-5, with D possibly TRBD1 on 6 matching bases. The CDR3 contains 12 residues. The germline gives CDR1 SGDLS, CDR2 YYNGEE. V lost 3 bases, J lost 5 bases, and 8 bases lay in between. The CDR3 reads CASSGRGETQYF. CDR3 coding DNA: TGTGCCAGCAGCGGAAGGGGGGAGACCCAGTACTTC.

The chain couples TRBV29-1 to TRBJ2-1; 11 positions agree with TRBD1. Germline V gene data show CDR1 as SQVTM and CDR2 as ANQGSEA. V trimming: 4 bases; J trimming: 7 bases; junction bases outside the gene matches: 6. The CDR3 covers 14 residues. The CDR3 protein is CSVGAGTGGNEQFF. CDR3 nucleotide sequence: TGCAGCGTTGGGGCAGGGACAGGGGGTAATGAGCAGTTCTTC.